These 9 T cell receptor beta chains came from one sample sequenced in a study of cytomegalovirus exposure and HLA in healthy donors. PCR was performed using 60 Vbeta and 13 Jbeta primers. TCRdb keeps only in-frame clones here, not all; method: immunoSEQ multiplex PCR. The sample lists 35,000 to 45,000 clones; roughly 64% were seen once. Input material: PBMCs. Receptors originate from a man in his fifties or sixties in good health and CMV-seropositive.

The J gene is TRBJ2-5, the V gene TRBV4-3; D unresolved. This CDR3 has 13 residues. Trimming stripped 4 bases from V and 2 bases from J, with 8 bases between. Germline V gene lookup returns CDR1 LGHNA and CDR2 YSLEER. DNA of the CDR3: TGCGCCAGCAGCCCCCAGATACAAGAGACCCAGTACTTC. It encodes CASSPQIQETQYF.

This clone was recorded only once. The chain is built from TRBV10-2 and TRBJ2-1; a possible D gene is TRBD2 (5 bases). Germline CDR1 and CDR2: WSHSY and SAAADI. The CDR3 is 14 residues long. Deletions cut 8 bases from V and 2 bases from J, with 13 bases between. CDR3 bases: TGCGCCAGCCAGGACTTTTCAACCTACAATGAGCAGTTCTTC. This encodes CASQDFSTYNEQFF.

V usage is TRBV21-1 and J usage is TRBJ2-2; TRBD2 was called by the table and not checked on the DNA. TRBV21-1 is marked as a pseudogene. This CDR3 has 23 amino acids. DNA of the CDR3: TGTGCCAGCAGCAAATACCTAAACGCAAGGGTGGCGGGTCTCCATCGGAACACCGGGGAGCTGTTTTTT. It is translated as CASSKYLNARVAGLHRNTGELFF.

This clone was recorded a few times. In DNA form, the CDR3 reads TGTGCCAGCAGCCTTAGGGTGGACTGGGGCAATGAGCAGTTCTTC. This gives the protein CASSLRVDWGNEQFF. V usage is TRBV7-8 and J usage is TRBJ2-1; tentatively, D is TRBD2 (5 bases). Germline V gives CDR1 SGHVS, CDR2 FQNEAQ. The CDR3 runs to 15 residues. The V and J ends lost 5 bases and 6 bases respectively, with 17 bases between them.

The rearrangement links TRBV29-1 to TRBJ1-1; 9 bases are a match to TRBD1. Unmatched junction bases numbered 4, after V lost 3 bases and J lost 5 bases. The CDR3 has 13 residues. Germline CDR1 reads SQVTM; CDR2 reads ANQGSEA. DNA of the CDR3: TGCAGCGTTGAGGACAGGGGAAGGACTGAAGCTTTCTTT. Protein product: CSVEDRGRTEAFF.

The chain carries TRBV6-1 and TRBJ2-7; D ambiguous. The V end was cut by 3 bases, the J end by 4 bases, with 4 bases between. Germline CDR1 and CDR2: MNHNS and SASEGT. CDR3 length: 11 residues. As DNA, the CDR3 is TGTGCCAGCAGTGACAAATACGAGCAGTACTTC. Its protein is CASSDKYEQYF.

This chain links TRBV7-2 with TRBJ2-5; 10 nucleotides line up with TRBD2. Germline trimming cut 2 bases from V and 2 bases from J; bases unmatched to any gene: 8. CDR1 is SGHTA, CDR2 FQGNSA, per germline. The length of the CDR3 is 17 residues. Here the CDR3 reads CASSLLLAGRGQETQYF. The CDR3 coding sequence is TGTGCCAGCAGCTTATTACTAGCGGGAAGGGGGCAAGAGACCCAGTACTTC.

The V call is TRBV7-2, the J call TRBJ2-7, with D unresolved. Trimming removed 3 bases at V and 6 bases at J, with 15 bases between. CDR1 and CDR2 (germline): SGHTA, FQGNSA. This CDR3 is built from 14 residues. The CDR3 sequence is CASSLFPGPSEQYF. In DNA form, the CDR3 reads TGTGCCAGCAGCTTGTTCCCGGGTCCTTCCGAGCAGTACTTC.

The chain has TRBV11-2 and TRBJ2-7, with D unclear. The germline CDR1 and CDR2 sequences are SGHAT and FQNNGV. The CDR3 spans 13 residues. V dropped 2 bases and J dropped 3 bases, with 8 bases sitting between them. CDR3 sequence: CASSLWANYEQYF. For the CDR3, the DNA is TGTGCCAGCAGCTTATGGGCGAACTACGAGCAGTACTTC.